Below, one T cell receptor beta chain is given with its context. Antigen unknown. The data were obtained in a study of cytomegalovirus exposure and HLA in healthy donors. For the study at large: Of 398 genotyped donors, more than 70% clustered with self-reported Caucasian donors. Findings of the study overall: In a later analysis, compared with equally common non-associated chains, HLA-associated beta chains were more expanded.

In germline, CDR1 is SGHRS, CDR2 YFSETQ. The V segment lost 4 bases and the J segment 2 bases; nucleotides outside the gene matches: 14. The CDR3 covers 17 residues. With 60 Vbeta and 13 Jbeta primers, the PCR was carried out. The repertoire was sequenced with immunoSEQ multiplex PCR; TCRdb's copy has only in-frame clones and lacks some. The data show around 130,000 clones, roughly 76% seen once. Sequenced material: PBMCs. The sequence was obtained from a man under 40 in good health and CMV-seronegative. The chain employs TRBV5-1 and TRBJ1-2; TRBD1 matches 7 bases. CDR3 amino acids: CASSVEPGTVANYGYTF. The CDR3 bases are TGCGCCAGCAGCGTAGAGCCCGGGACAGTCGCAAACTATGGCTACACCTTC.